These 5 T cell receptor beta chains share one sample of origin, sequenced in a study of blood T cells in healthy people across ages. The authors ran a second PCR of about 7 to 11 cycles using a sample-barcoded 5' primer and a J-beta primer mix. TCRdb reprocessed the 5' RACE reads with MiXCR, giving one entry per CDR3 protein. The data hold over 950,000 distinct CDR3 sequences, with 35% to 40% observed a single time. Sequencing used blood. The source of these receptors is a man between 18 and 35 years old in good health.

CDR3 nucleotide sequence: TGTGCCAGCAGTGAATCGGTCAAAGGGGACCGCCAAGAGACCCAGTACTTC. This gives the protein CASSESVKGDRQETQYF. The V and J genes are TRBV25-1 and TRBJ2-5, with D perhaps matching TRBD1 or TRBD2 (5 bases each). CDR3 length: 17 amino acids. Germline CDR1 reads MGHDK; CDR2 reads SYGVNS. Trimming took off 1 base at V and 1 base at J, with 16 bases between the two ends.

The V call is TRBV5-1, the J call TRBJ1-6; TRBD1 might be the D (6 bases). CDR1 and CDR2 from the germline V gene are SGHRS and YFSETQ. The CDR3 has 16 residues. The germline V and J ends were trimmed by 2 bases and 10 bases, with 19 bases remaining between them. CDR3 DNA: TGCGCCAGCAGCTTAACCGGGACATGGCTTCAGTCACCCCTCCACTTT. It translates to CASSLTGTWLQSPLHF. Looking up the rest from reference TRBV5-1 and TRBJ1-6 gives the full variable domain: KAGVTQTPRYLIKTRGQQVTLSCSPISGHRSVSWYQQTPGQGLQFLFEYFSETQRNKGNFPGRFSGRQFSNSRSEMNVSTLELGDSALYLCASSLTGTWLQSPLHFGNGTRLTVT.

In its sample, this clonotype was seen a few times. The rearrangement joins TRBV9 to TRBJ2-1, with D possibly called TRBD1 or TRBD2 (5 bases each). V gave up 7 bases and J gave up 8 bases, with 22 bases separating them. This CDR3 has 15 amino acids. Germline CDR1 SGDLS, CDR2 YYNGEE. The CDR3 reads CASGPYGTGQDEQFF. The CDR3 DNA sequence: TGTGCCAGCGGGCCCTACGGGACCGGACAAGATGAGCAGTTCTTC.

This rearrangement joins TRBV7-9 to TRBJ2-7; no definite D call. The CDR3 runs to 15 residues. The ends were cut back, 5 bases at V and 1 base at J, with 15 bases in the middle. The V gene's germline CDR1 is SEHNR and CDR2 FQNEAQ (reference sequence). CDR3 DNA: TGTGCCAGCAGCGACCGGGTTCTCCTATCCTACGAGCAGTACTTC. Translating it yields CASSDRVLLSYEQYF. Using reference TRBV7-9 and TRBJ2-7 for the parts outside the CDR3, the full variable domain is DTGVSQNPRHKITKRGQNVTFRCDPISEHNRLYWYRQTLGQGPEFLTYFQNEAQLEKSRLLSDRFSAERPKGSFSTLEIQRTEQGDSAMYLCASSDRVLLSYEQYFGPGTRLTVT.

J is TRBJ1-2 and V is TRBV7-2, with D maybe TRBD1 (5 bases). This CDR3 contains 15 residues. V lost 1 base to trimming and J lost 4 bases, with 13 bases between them. Germline-derived CDR1 and CDR2 are SGHTA and FQGNSA. The CDR3 bases are TGTGCCAGCAGCTTAGGCGGGACGGATCCCTATGGCTACACCTTC. Protein sequence: CASSLGGTDPYGYTF.